The 29 T cell receptor beta chains below were found in one sample sequenced in a study of T cells in Graves' hyperthyroidism and ophthalmopathy. RNA transcripts were the template for amplifying TCR beta CDR3 regions. The TCR CDR3 was amplified in a first-round RT-PCR using the HTBI primer set. One entry per CDR3 protein, called by TCRdb with MiXCR from the multiplex PCR reads. The sample includes 450,000 to 700,000 distinct CDR3 sequences, around 42% seen only once; the top ten take about 7.8%. Source material: peripheral blood or thyroid tissue (not recorded which). These receptors all stem from a woman between 18 and 29 years old with Graves' hyperthyroidism.

Only a few counts were recorded for this clonotype. The chain carries TRBV7-6 and TRBJ2-7, with 10 bases aligning to TRBD2. The CDR3 is 14 residues long. Germline CDR1 SGHVS, CDR2 FNYEAQ. V lost 5 bases and J lost 3; bases outside the gene matches: 4. CDR3 sequence reads: CASSRGTSDYEQYF. The CDR3 region has the DNA TGTGCCAGCAGCCGTGGGACTAGCGACTACGAGCAGTACTTC. Together with reference TRBV7-6 and TRBJ2-7, the CDR3 gives the full variable domain: GAGVSQSPRYKVTKRGQDVALRCDPISGHVSLYWYRQALGQGPEFLTYFNYEAQQDKSGLPNDRFSAERPEGSISTLTIQRTEQRDSAMYRCASSRGTSDYEQYFGPGTRLTVT.

This clonotype occurred once. V usage is TRBV25-1 and J usage is TRBJ1-1; 8 positions match TRBD1. V was pared by 8 bases and J by 1 base, with 3 bases of the junction left unmatched. The CDR3 runs 13 residues. Germline V gene data show CDR1 as MGHDK and CDR2 as SYGVNS. CDR3 protein: CASVRGQNTEAFF. The CDR3 nucleotides read TGTGCCAGCGTCAGGGGGCAGAACACTGAAGCTTTCTTT.

The genes are TRBV7-8 and TRBJ2-7, with 11 bases fitting TRBD2. Unmatched junction bases numbered 13, after V lost 5 bases and J lost 7 bases. The CDR3 totals 16 residues. Per germline, CDR1 SGHVS and CDR2 FQNEAQ. DNA for the CDR3: TGTGCCAGCAGCCCACTAACTAGCGGGAGCTACAATGAGCAGTACTTC. This encodes CASSPLTSGSYNEQYF.

The chain recombines TRBV29-1 with TRBJ2-5; 14 positions match TRBD2. V was clipped by 8 bases and J by 4 bases; unmatched bases: 9. Germline V gene lookup returns CDR1 SQVTM and CDR2 ANQGSEA. The CDR3 is 15 amino acids. The CDR3 nucleotides read TGCAGCTTGGGGTACGGGACTAGCGGGAGAGAGACCCAGTACTTC. Amino acid sequence: CSLGYGTSGRETQYF.

Note on this clonotype: The junction shows a germline mismatch at one end, possibly a read error. CDR3 nucleotide sequence: TGTGCCATCACAAGGGCAGGGGGCAACGTCCTGACTTTC. This encodes CAITRAGGNVLTF. This chain uses TRBV10-3 with TRBJ2-6, with 7 nucleotides matching TRBD1. The CDR3 has 13 amino acids. Germline V gene lookup returns CDR1 ENHRY and CDR2 SYGVKD.

This sequence joins TRBV29-1 and TRBJ1-1, with 7 bases matching TRBD1. CDR3 size: 14 residues. Per the germline V gene, CDR1 is SQVTM and CDR2 is ANQGSEA. V trimming: 4 bases; J trimming: 0 bases; junction bases outside the gene matches: 5. The CDR3 sequence: CSVAGTAMNTEAFF. The CDR3 DNA reads as TGCAGCGTTGCGGGGACAGCCATGAACACTGAAGCTTTCTTT.

The chain combines TRBV6-1 with TRBJ1-2, with TRBD1 as a possible D gene (5 bases). The CDR3 runs 13 residues. Germline V gene data show CDR1 as MNHNS and CDR2 as SASEGT. V was cut by 8 bases and J by 7 bases, with 17 bases left in between. As DNA, the CDR3 is TGTGCCAGCCGAAGTGACGGGGGGTTTGGCTACACCTTC. Its protein is CASRSDGGFGYTF.

Written as DNA, the CDR3 is TGCAGCGCTATGGATATGGGACAGGGTTCCGACGAGCAGTACTTC. It yields the protein CSAMDMGQGSDEQYF. V usage is TRBV29-1 and J usage is TRBJ2-7; TRBD1 matches at 9 bases. V trimming: 7 bases; J trimming: 5 bases; junction bases outside the gene matches: 15. Germline CDR1 and CDR2: SQVTM and ANQGSEA. The CDR3 runs to 15 residues.

The sample holds many counts of this clonotype. The J gene is TRBJ1-1, the V gene TRBV12-3 or TRBV12-4; 8 nucleotides agree with TRBD1. The V segment lost 6 bases and the J segment 1 base; nucleotides outside the gene matches: 4. The CDR3 consists of 14 residues. The CDR3 nucleotides read TGTGCCAGCAGCCTCCAGGGGGCGAACACTGAAGCTTTCTTT. It specifies CASSLQGANTEAFF.

Worth noting for this clonotype: One base away lies a much larger clone, so this may be a sequencing read error. The rearrangement joins TRBV2 to TRBJ2-7, with D unclear. The germline gives CDR1 SNHLY, CDR2 FYNNEI. The V end lost 8 bases, the J end lost 2 bases, and 13 bases lay between the germline ends. The CDR3 is 13 amino acids. The CDR3, as DNA: TGTGCCAGCGCCCCGGAAATGACCTACGAGCAGTACTTC. It specifies CASAPEMTYEQYF.

This clonotype has a count of ten or more. The V gene is TRBV9, the J gene TRBJ2-5, with D perhaps assigned TRBD1 or TRBD2 (5 bases each). Deletions cut 0 bases from V and 5 bases from J, with 11 bases between. CDR1 SGDLS and CDR2 YYNGEE come from the germline V gene. CDR3 length: 14 amino acids. As DNA, the CDR3 is TGTGCCAGCAGCGTAGGGGGGAGAGGGGAGACCCAGTACTTC. This codes for CASSVGGRGETQYF.

This clonotype was counted many times. The V gene is TRBV7-9, the J gene TRBJ2-7; TRBD2 matches 7 bases. In germline, CDR1 is SEHNR, CDR2 FQNEAQ (reference sequence). The CDR3 is 24 residues long. J lost 2 bases, V lost 0 bases, and 31 bases had no gene match. The CDR3 DNA sequence: TGTGCCAGCAGCTTAGCGCGAGACCCCTGGTCGGGCGGGAGTAAGTCTATAGGCCCCTACGAGCAGTACTTC. Translating gives CASSLARDPWSGGSKSIGPYEQYF.

This clonotype has a handful of counts. This chain connects TRBV12-3 or TRBV12-4 to TRBJ2-2; tentative D call: TRBD1 (5 bases). Trimming removed 1 base from V and 6 bases from J, with 21 bases in between. The CDR3 is 18 residues long. As DNA, the CDR3 is TGTGCCAGCAGTTTAGGGACGTGGCAGGGTGTTTCTGCCGGGGAGCTGTTTTTT. It yields the protein CASSLGTWQGVSAGELFF.

This rearrangement joins TRBV6-5 to TRBJ2-7, with 9 bases lining up with TRBD1. CDR3 length: 14 amino acids. Germline V gives CDR1 MNHEY, CDR2 SVGAGI. Trimming took 5 bases from V and 3 from J; bases not matched to a gene: 5. The CDR3 nucleotides read TGTGCCAGCAGTAGGGACAGGGTTATCTACGAGCAGTACTTC. It is translated as CASSRDRVIYEQYF.

V usage is TRBV20-1 and J usage is TRBJ2-5; 8 bases match TRBD1. Germline CDR1 reads DFQATT; CDR2 reads SNEGSKA (reference sequence). The CDR3 runs 16 residues. The ends lost 4 bases at V and 2 bases at J; junction bases unmatched: 12. The CDR3 nucleotides read TGCAGTGCTACGAGGCAGGGGGCGGCGGCGCAAGAGACCCAGTACTTC. Its protein product is CSATRQGAAAQETQYF.

This clonotype was seen a few times. This chain joins TRBV15 and TRBJ2-1, with 8 bases matching TRBD2. Germline CDR1 is LNHNV and CDR2 is YYDKDF (reference sequence). The CDR3 has 16 residues. V trimming: 2 bases; J trimming: 2 bases; junction bases outside the gene matches: 5. DNA of the CDR3: TGTGCCACCAGCAGAACAGAGCGGGAGCCCTACAATGAGCAGTTCTTC. It is translated as CATSRTEREPYNEQFF.

The gene calls are TRBV29-1 and TRBJ2-7; TRBD1 or TRBD2 may be the D gene (6 bases each). The length of the CDR3 is 14 residues. Trimming cost V 8 bases and J 2 bases, with 19 bases left between them. Germline CDR1 is SQVTM and CDR2 is ANQGSEA. For the CDR3, the DNA is TGCAGCATCGAAACAGGGAGGACCACCTACGAGCAGTACTTC. It codes for CSIETGRTTYEQYF.

The genes are TRBV15 and TRBJ1-6, with 8 bases lining up with TRBD1. The V and J ends lost 1 base and 9 bases, in that order; junction bases with no gene match: 8. Germline V gene data show CDR1 as LNHNV and CDR2 as YYDKDF (reference sequence). This CDR3 contains 16 residues. This chain's CDR3 is CATSRVGTGHRSPLHF. The CDR3 DNA sequence: TGTGCCACCAGCAGAGTTGGGACAGGACACCGTTCACCCCTCCACTTT.

This clonotype was found many times. The chain combines TRBV25-1 with TRBJ2-7; 12 nucleotides agree with TRBD2. This CDR3 is built from 16 residues. J was trimmed by 2 bases and V by 4 bases; bases with no gene match: 6. Germline values: CDR1 MGHDK, CDR2 SYGVNS. CDR3 bases: TGTGCCAGCAGTGCTCCGACTAGCGGGAGTCCCTACGAGCAGTACTTC. This translates into CASSAPTSGSPYEQYF.

This clonotype was observed at least ten times. The J gene is TRBJ2-7, the V gene TRBV7-2; TRBD1 aligns across 7 bases. CDR3 size: 15 residues. The V segment lost 5 bases and the J segment 3 bases; nucleotides outside the gene matches: 10. Germline V gene sequence: CDR1 SGHTA, CDR2 FQGNSA. CDR3 loop: CASSRVTGPSYEQYF. CDR3 nucleotide sequence: TGTGCCAGCAGCCGAGTGACAGGGCCAAGCTACGAGCAGTACTTC.

A remark on this clonotype: An end of the junction does not agree with germline; a read error may underlie this. The rearrangement uses TRBV5-1 and TRBJ1-1; 8 bases map to TRBD1. There are 13 residues in the CDR3. Germline values: CDR1 SGHRS, CDR2 YFSETQ. This CDR3 is CAGSGTGVTDAFF. In DNA, the CDR3 is TGCGCCGGCAGCGGGACAGGCGTCACTGATGCTTTCTTT.

This clonotype was picked up many times. This sequence joins TRBV18 and TRBJ1-1, with no clear D. Trimming shortened V by 0 bases and J by 0 bases, and 8 bases separated the two germline ends. The CDR3 runs 15 residues. Germline values: CDR1 KGHSH, CDR2 LQKENI. The CDR3 sequence is CASSPPTIMNTEAFF. The CDR3, as DNA: TGTGCCAGCTCACCACCAACGATAATGAACACTGAAGCTTTCTTT.

J is TRBJ2-7 and V is TRBV20-1, with 7 bases lining up with TRBD1. CDR1 is DFQATT, CDR2 SNEGSKA, per germline (reference sequence). The V gene end was trimmed by 6 bases and the J gene end by 9 bases; junction bases not matched to a gene: 14. The CDR3 extends over 13 amino acids. The CDR3 bases are TGCAGTGCCCTGGACAGGATCACAGATACGCAGTACTTC. Its translation is CSALDRITDTQYF.

V gene TRBV29-1 combines with J gene TRBJ1-2; 7 positions agree with TRBD1. Per the germline V gene, CDR1 is SQVTM and CDR2 is ANQGSEA. The CDR3 has 11 amino acids. V gave up 7 bases and J gave up 14 bases; unmatched junction bases: 13. The CDR3 region is CSDRIGQDPTF. In nucleotides, the CDR3 is TGCAGCGATAGGATTGGACAGGACCCTACCTTC.

This clonotype was seen at least ten times. The J gene is TRBJ1-4, the V gene TRBV19, with a possible D match to TRBD1 (5 bases). The CDR3 loop spans 15 amino acids. Trimming shortened V by 6 bases and J by 7 bases, and 18 bases separated the two germline ends. Germline values: CDR1 LNHDA, CDR2 SQIVND (reference sequence). The DNA for the CDR3 is TGTGCCAGTAGCCAACAGGCCGGGCGGGGTGAAAAACTGTTTTTT. This sequence encodes CASSQQAGRGEKLFF. Based on the CDR3 plus reference TRBV19 and TRBJ1-4, the full variable domain is DGGITQSPKYLFRKEGQNVTLSCEQNLNHDAMYWYRQDPGQGLRLIYYSQIVNDFQKGDIAEGYSVSREKKESFPLTVTSAQKNPTAFYLCASSQQAGRGEKLFFGSGTQLSVL.

This clonotype has only a few counts. V is TRBV4-1 and J is TRBJ2-2; 8 nucleotides match TRBD2. This CDR3 is 17 amino acids long. Germline CDR1 reads MGHRA; CDR2 reads YSYEKL. V shed 4 bases and J 5 bases; nucleotides not matched to a gene: 12. The CDR3 DNA reads TGCGCCAGCAGCCCAGGAGCGGGAGTCGGAGGTACCGGGGAGCTGTTTTTT. This encodes CASSPGAGVGGTGELFF.

The V gene is TRBV20-1, the J gene TRBJ2-1; 8 nucleotides align to TRBD2. The V segment lost 0 bases and the J segment 3 bases; nucleotides outside the gene matches: 7. Germline CDR1 DFQATT, CDR2 SNEGSKA (reference sequence). There are 16 residues in the CDR3. DNA of the CDR3: TGCAGTGCTAGAGATAATGGGGCGGGAGGCTACAATGAGCAGTTCTTC. Translation gives CSARDNGAGGYNEQFF.

Concerning this clonotype: A read error may produce the germline difference seen at one junction end. CDR3 coding DNA: TGCGCCAGCAGCCAAGATACTAGCGGGAGACCGACGCAGTATTTT. Protein product: CASSQDTSGRPTQYF. The rearrangement uses TRBV7-3 and TRBJ2-3; 11 positions match TRBD2. CDR1 and CDR2 from the germline V gene are SGHTA and FQGTGA. The CDR3 covers 15 residues.

With regard to this clonotype: Given the absence of the conserved phenylalanine or tryptophan at the CDR3 end, a read error is likely. The DNA is left out, because the CDR3 cannot be placed on it with certainty; the CDR3 is given as TCRdb lists it. The rearrangement joins TRBV20-1 to TRBJ2-6. The CDR3 spans 8 amino acids, including both terminal residues. Per the germline V gene, CDR1 is DFQATT and CDR2 is SNEGSKA (reference sequence). CDR3: CSAASGEL.